A single sample gave rise to the 31 T cell receptor beta chains below, sequenced in a study of blood T cell repertoires in COVID-19. The repertoire was sequenced with immunoSEQ multiplex PCR; TCRdb's copy has only in-frame clones and lacks some. The sample holds 250,000 to 350,000 clones, nearly 90% seen once. The material sequenced was PBMCs or T cells enriched from blood (not recorded which). The source is a woman in her late teens or twenties with acute COVID-19.

The chain combines TRBV7-2 with TRBJ2-7, with TRBD2 as a possible D gene (6 bases). V was shortened by 7 bases and J by 4 bases, with 14 bases between the two germline ends. Germline assignment: CDR1 SGHTA and CDR2 FQGNSA. This CDR3 region has 13 residues. CDR3 in DNA: TGTGCCAGCACCAGGAGGGAGGAATACGAGCAGTACTTC. Amino acid sequence: CASTRREEYEQYF.

This clone was recorded only once. DNA of the CDR3: TGCGCCAGCAGCGACGGGGACAATGAGCAGTTCTTC. Translating it yields CASSDGDNEQFF. The chain carries TRBV10-1 and TRBJ2-1; TRBD2 is a possible D gene (5 bases). The CDR3 totals 12 residues. Trimming pared 6 bases from V and 5 bases from J, leaving 8 bases between. Germline-derived CDR1 and CDR2 are WNHNN and SYGVQD (reference sequence).

J is TRBJ2-1 and V is TRBV5-1; D gene unclear. Germline V gene lookup returns CDR1 SGHRS and CDR2 YFSETQ. The CDR3 is 12 amino acids. V was shortened by 4 bases and J by 9 bases, with 11 bases between the two germline ends. In DNA, the CDR3 is TGCGCCAGCAGCGCCTACTACGGTGAGCAGTTCTTC. Translated, it gives CASSAYYGEQFF.

This rearrangement joins TRBV19 to TRBJ2-1; 10 bases map to TRBD1. The junction had 11 bases not matched to a gene; V was cut back by 7 bases and J by 8 bases. This CDR3 has 15 residues. Germline CDR1 reads LNHDA; CDR2 reads SQIVND (reference sequence). CDR3 sequence (DNA): TGTGCCAGTAATATTCCGGGACAGGGGAGGCATGAGCAGTTCTTC. Residues: CASNIPGQGRHEQFF.

The chain is built from TRBV5-8 and TRBJ1-2, with 7 bases identical to TRBD1. CDR1 SGHTS and CDR2 YDEGEE come from the germline V gene. This CDR3 spans 15 amino acids. Trimming removed 4 bases from V and 2 bases from J; junction bases left unmatched: 8. CDR3 coding DNA: TGTGCCAGCAGCATAAGACAGGGAGCCAACTATGGCTACACCTTC. Encoded protein: CASSIRQGANYGYTF.

V is TRBV7-9 and J is TRBJ2-3, with no clear D. Germline V gives CDR1 SEHNR, CDR2 FQNEAQ (reference sequence). The CDR3 sequence is 13 residues long. V gave up 3 bases and J gave up 6 bases, with 10 bases separating them. The CDR3 loop reads CASSLEIEDTQYF. CDR3 coding DNA: TGTGCCAGCAGCTTGGAGATAGAGGATACGCAGTATTTT.

The V and J genes are TRBV13 and TRBJ2-2, with a weak D call TRBD2 (5 bases). This CDR3 region has 14 residues. CDR1 PRHDT and CDR2 FYEKMQ come from the germline V gene (reference sequence). Trimming removed 2 bases at V and 8 bases at J, with 12 bases between. The CDR3 sequence: CASSLPAEEGELFF. The CDR3 DNA reads as TGTGCCAGCAGCTTACCGGCGGAGGAAGGGGAGCTGTTTTTT.

The chain uses TRBV7-3 and TRBJ2-3; weak D call: TRBD1 (5 bases). V gave up 0 bases and J gave up 3 bases, with 10 bases separating them. This CDR3 region has 15 residues. The germline CDR1 and CDR2 sequences are SGHTA and FQGTGA. DNA of the CDR3: TGTGCCAGCAGCTTAACAGGACACGGGACAGATACGCAGTATTTT. Encoded protein: CASSLTGHGTDTQYF. The full variable domain, in which reference TRBV7-3 and TRBJ2-3 provide the parts outside the CDR3, is GAGVSQTPSNKVTEKGKYVELRCDPISGHTALYWYRQSLGQGPEFLIYFQGTGAADDSGLPNDRFFAVRPEGSVSTLKIQRTERGDSAVYLCASSLTGHGTDTQYFGPGTRLTVL.

This rearrangement joins TRBV2 to TRBJ2-5; 7 nucleotides line up with TRBD2. Losses at the gene ends were 3 bases for V and 4 bases for J; bases not matched to a gene: 5. This CDR3 is built from 14 residues. From germline, CDR1 is SNHLY and CDR2 FYNNEI. CDR3 bases: TGTGCCAGCAGTGACTGGACTAGGGGAGAGACCCAGTACTTC. Translation: CASSDWTRGETQYF.

This chain uses TRBV29-1 with TRBJ2-2, with 7 positions matching TRBD1. Germline V CDR1 and CDR2: SQVTM, ANQGSEA. Trimming removed 6 bases from V and 6 bases from J; junction bases left unmatched: 4. The CDR3 loop spans 12 amino acids. The CDR3 region has the DNA TGCAGCGTGGCTACAGGGGCCGGGGAGCTGTTTTTT. It is translated as CSVATGAGELFF.

The J gene is TRBJ2-7, the V gene TRBV2; 9 nucleotides align to TRBD2. Germline lookup yields CDR1 SNHLY and CDR2 FYNNEI. The CDR3 extends over 15 amino acids. The V and J ends lost 3 bases and 4 bases, in that order; junction bases with no gene match: 7. The CDR3 DNA sequence: TGTGCCAGCAGTGAGTCAGGACTAGCGCGATACGAGCAGTACTTC. Protein sequence: CASSESGLARYEQYF.

The chain uses TRBV28 and TRBJ2-7; TRBD2 aligns across 12 bases. The CDR3 runs to 16 residues. V was pared by 2 bases and J by 7 bases, with 9 bases of the junction left unmatched. Germline values: CDR1 MDHEN, CDR2 SYDVKM. The chain's CDR3 is CASSLGLAGRLWEQYF. The CDR3 coding sequence is TGTGCCAGCAGTTTAGGACTAGCGGGACGGTTATGGGAGCAGTACTTC.

CDR3 nucleotides: TGTGCCAGCAGCTTAAGCCACGGACTAGCGGGGTACAATGAGCAGTTCTTC. Translating gives CASSLSHGLAGYNEQFF. This chain connects TRBV7-2 to TRBJ2-1, with 12 bases identical to TRBD2. V gave up 2 bases and J gave up 4 bases; unmatched junction bases: 6. There are 17 residues in the CDR3. From germline, CDR1 is SGHTA and CDR2 FQGNSA. Combining the CDR3 with reference TRBV7-2 and TRBJ2-1 gives the whole variable domain GAGVSQSPSNKVTEKGKDVELRCDPISGHTALYWYRQSLGQGLEFLIYFQGNSAPDKSGLPSDRFSAERTGGSVSTLTIQRTQQEDSAVYLCASSLSHGLAGYNEQFFGPGTRLTVL.

The rearrangement joins TRBV7-9 to TRBJ1-2; 8 bases are shared with TRBD1. The CDR3 sequence is 17 residues long. Germline lookup yields CDR1 SEHNR and CDR2 FQNEAQ (reference sequence). J gave up 5 bases and V 1 base, and 12 bases lay outside the gene matches. The CDR3 nucleotides are TGTGCCAGCAGCTTAGAACAGGGGGGATTACTTCGGTATGGCTACACCTTC. It translates to CASSLEQGGLLRYGYTF.

CDR3 DNA: TGCAGTGCTAGTAGGGGGGGCCCGGCGGGAAACACCATATATTTT. Amino acid sequence: CSASRGGPAGNTIYF. The V gene is TRBV20-1, the J gene TRBJ1-3, with TRBD1 as a possible D gene (6 bases). Trimming left V 3 bases short and J 4 bases short, with 16 bases between. This CDR3 has 15 amino acids. Germline V gene lookup returns CDR1 DFQATT and CDR2 SNEGSKA (reference sequence).

V gene TRBV7-8 combines with J gene TRBJ2-7; 8 nucleotides match TRBD2. Germline CDR1 reads SGHVS; CDR2 reads FQNEAQ. The CDR3 extends over 15 amino acids. The ends lost 2 bases at V and 3 bases at J; junction bases unmatched: 6. CDR3 coding DNA: TGTGCCAGCAGCTTACGGGAGGGAGCATTCTACGAGCAGTACTTC. It encodes CASSLREGAFYEQYF.

The chain has TRBV6-6 and TRBJ2-3; D is possibly TRBD2 (5 bases). The length of the CDR3 is 13 residues. Trimming shortened V by 4 bases and J by 2 bases, and 7 bases separated the two germline ends. Germline lookup yields CDR1 MNHNY and CDR2 SVGAGI (reference sequence). The CDR3 loop reads CASSSRDTDTQYF. DNA for the CDR3: TGTGCCAGCAGTTCCCGGGACACAGATACGCAGTATTTT.

This clone is a singleton in its sample. The chain joins TRBV29-1 to TRBJ1-5; 11 bases line up with TRBD1. The CDR3 has 14 amino acids. Unmatched junction bases numbered 8, after V lost 6 bases and J lost 7 bases. The germline CDR1 and CDR2 sequences are SQVTM and ANQGSEA. The chain's CDR3 is CSVKGQGAGQPQHF. The CDR3 coding sequence is TGCAGCGTAAAAGGACAGGGGGCAGGACAGCCCCAGCATTTT.

The rearrangement joins TRBV28 to TRBJ1-5, with 7 nucleotides matching TRBD1. The V and J ends lost 4 bases and 0 bases, in that order; junction bases with no gene match: 18. CDR3 length: 20 amino acids. In germline, CDR1 is MDHEN, CDR2 SYDVKM. The CDR3 DNA follows: TGTGCCAGCAGTTCCACGCCCCAGGTTGCAGGGGGTTATAGCAATCAGCCCCAGCATTTT. Its protein product is CASSSTPQVAGGYSNQPQHF.

As for this clone: Other DNA sequences in this sample translate to the same CDR3. The chain combines TRBV28 with TRBJ2-3, with 7 bases lining up with TRBD2. Per the germline V gene, CDR1 is MDHEN and CDR2 is SYDVKM. The CDR3 consists of 14 residues. V gave up 6 bases and J gave up 4 bases; unmatched junction bases: 7. CDR3 DNA: TGTGCCAGCAGGATAGCGGGCGGTCCAGATACGCAGTATTTT. It is translated as CASRIAGGPDTQYF.

The rearrangement links TRBV5-1 to TRBJ2-4, with D possibly TRBD1 on 6 matching bases. In germline, CDR1 is SGHRS, CDR2 YFSETQ. The CDR3 runs to 17 residues. The V end lost 4 bases, the J end lost 8 bases, and 25 bases lay between the germline ends. The DNA for the CDR3 is TGCGCCAGCAGCCCCATCGAGACAGGTGGCAATTTGTACATTCAGTACTTC. This translates into CASSPIETGGNLYIQYF.

V and J are TRBV5-4 and TRBJ2-2, with 7 bases fitting TRBD1. The CDR3 runs 16 residues. J lost 4 bases, V lost 4 bases, and 10 bases had no gene match. Germline V gene lookup returns CDR1 SGHNT and CDR2 YYREEE (reference sequence). CDR3 in DNA: TGTGCCAGCAGCCCCCAGACAGGGTCAGGCACCGGGGAGCTGTTTTTT. Translating it yields CASSPQTGSGTGELFF.

This chain joins TRBV5-4 and TRBJ2-3, with D perhaps matching TRBD2 (6 bases). Germline CDR1 and CDR2: SGHNT and YYREEE (reference sequence). V was cut by 5 bases and J by 4 bases, with 11 bases left in between. The CDR3 runs to 13 residues. The CDR3 nucleotides are TGTGCCAGCAGGGGAACTAGCCCAGATACGCAGTATTTT. It translates to CASRGTSPDTQYF.

V gene TRBV7-3 combines with J gene TRBJ2-1; D may be TRBD2 (6 bases). The CDR3 is 15 amino acids. The germline V and J ends were trimmed by 5 bases and 0 bases, with 11 bases remaining between them. Germline V lookup: CDR1 SGHTA, CDR2 FQGTGA. CDR3 sequence: CASSAGLYSYNEQFF. The CDR3 DNA is TGTGCCAGCAGCGCAGGACTATACTCCTACAATGAGCAGTTCTTC.

J is TRBJ2-1 and V is TRBV5-6, with 11 nucleotides matching TRBD2. The ends lost 1 base at V and 3 bases at J; junction bases unmatched: 3. Germline V gene lookup returns CDR1 SGHDT and CDR2 YYEEEE. The CDR3 consists of 16 residues. CDR3: CASSLLGLAGYNEQFF. The CDR3 nucleotides are TGTGCCAGCAGCTTGTTAGGACTAGCGGGCTACAATGAGCAGTTCTTC.

The chain recombines TRBV5-1 with TRBJ2-2; 9 positions match TRBD1. Germline trimming cut 8 bases from V and 4 bases from J; bases unmatched to any gene: 3. Germline loops: CDR1 SGHRS, CDR2 YFSETQ. CDR3 size: 13 residues. The CDR3 DNA reads TGCGCCAGTGGACAGGGGACCACCGGGGAGCTGTTTTTT. Protein: CASGQGTTGELFF.

The chain couples TRBV29-1 to TRBJ1-3, with 11 bases aligning to TRBD1. V shed 7 bases and J 3 bases; nucleotides not matched to a gene: 8. The CDR3 length is 15 residues. Germline V CDR1 and CDR2: SQVTM, ANQGSEA. CDR3 sequence: CSARPGQGDGNTIYF. The CDR3 DNA follows: TGCAGCGCTCGACCGGGACAGGGGGATGGAAACACCATATATTTT. The full variable domain, completed using reference TRBV29-1 and TRBJ1-3, is SAVISQKPSRDICQRGTSLTIQCQVDSQVTMMFWYRQQPGQSLTLIATANQGSEATYESGFVIDKFPISRPNLTFSTLTVSNMSPEDSSIYLCSARPGQGDGNTIYFGEGSWLTVV.

Only one count was recorded for this clone. V and J are TRBV3-1 (or the pseudogene TRBV3-2) and TRBJ1-6; D not certain. Trimming pared 2 bases from V and 4 bases from J, leaving 9 bases between. CDR3 length: 15 residues. Germline lookup yields CDR1 LGHDT and CDR2 YNNKEL (reference sequence). The CDR3 sequence: CASSQTTQYNSPLHF. The DNA for the CDR3 is TGTGCCAGCAGCCAAACTACCCAATATAATTCACCCCTCCACTTT.

The genes are TRBV6-5 and TRBJ2-5; 12 nucleotides line up with TRBD2. Germline lookup yields CDR1 MNHEY and CDR2 SVGAGI. This CDR3 is 15 amino acids long. Germline trimming cut 4 bases from V and 5 bases from J; bases unmatched to any gene: 5. The CDR3 protein is CASSFRLAGVETQYF. DNA for the CDR3: TGTGCCAGCAGTTTCAGACTAGCGGGAGTTGAGACCCAGTACTTC.

This clone occurred a few times. The chain uses TRBV10-1 and TRBJ2-7; 7 bases agree with TRBD1. The V and J ends lost 5 bases and 2 bases, in that order; junction bases with no gene match: 6. Germline CDR1 reads WNHNN; CDR2 reads SYGVQD (reference sequence). The CDR3 length is 14 residues. The CDR3 is CASSPRDSPYEQYF. Here the CDR3 DNA reads TGCGCCAGCAGTCCCCGGGACAGCCCCTACGAGCAGTACTTC.

This chain joins TRBV5-1 and TRBJ2-3; weak D call: TRBD2 (6 bases). CDR1 and CDR2 (germline): SGHRS, YFSETQ. Trimming took 0 bases from V and 2 from J, leaving 13 bases between them. The CDR3 is 16 amino acids. CDR3 nucleotides: TGCGCCAGCAGCTTGGATTTCGTAGCGGCCACAGATACGCAGTATTTT. This codes for CASSLDFVAATDTQYF.